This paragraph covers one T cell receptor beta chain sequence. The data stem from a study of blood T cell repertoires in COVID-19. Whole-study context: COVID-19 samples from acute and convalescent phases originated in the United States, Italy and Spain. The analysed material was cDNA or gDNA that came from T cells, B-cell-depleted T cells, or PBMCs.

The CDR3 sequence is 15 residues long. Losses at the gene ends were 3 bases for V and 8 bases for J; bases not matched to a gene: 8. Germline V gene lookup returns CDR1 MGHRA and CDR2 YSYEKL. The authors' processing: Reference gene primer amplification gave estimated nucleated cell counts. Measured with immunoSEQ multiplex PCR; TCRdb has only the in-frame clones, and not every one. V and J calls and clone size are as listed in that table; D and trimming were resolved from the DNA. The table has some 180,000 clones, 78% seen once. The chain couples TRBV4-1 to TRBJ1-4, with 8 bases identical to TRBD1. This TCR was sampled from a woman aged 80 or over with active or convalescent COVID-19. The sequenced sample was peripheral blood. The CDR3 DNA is TGCGCCAGCAGCCATCCCTTCGGACAGGGAGAAAAACTGTTTTTT. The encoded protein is CASSHPFGQGEKLFF.